The rows below give T cell receptor beta chains drawn from one sample of a study of blood T cell repertoires in COVID-19. The method was immunoSEQ multiplex PCR; TCRdb's version includes in-frame clones alone and lacks a portion of them. The profile shows 250,000 to 350,000 clones, roughly 90% of them singletons. The material sequenced was PBMCs or T cells enriched from blood (not recorded which). The receptors derive from a woman aged 18-29 years with acute COVID-19. Each CDR3 is given with its conserved first and last residue. Fields, in order: clone size, D gene, V gene, J gene, CDR3 DNA, CDR3 protein. D genes are given only for firm matches. Size tells how often a clone was seen (once, few, many) or the class of an expanded clone, and some rows leave it out.

-	-	TRBV29-1	TRBJ1-4	TGCAGCGTTTCTCGGGACAATAATGAAAAACTGTTTTTT	CSVSRDNNEKLFF
-	-	TRBV30	TRBJ2-1	TGTGCCTGGAGTGCCCAACTCGCCTACAATGAGCAGTTCTTC	CAWSAQLAYNEQFF
-	TRBD2	TRBV19	TRBJ2-3	TGTGCCAGTAGTACCCGGACTAGCGGGAACCCAGATACGCAGTATTTT	CASSTRTSGNPDTQYF
-	-	TRBV4-1	TRBJ2-7	TGCGCCAGCAGCCTTATAGCAGGCGGGAACGAGCAGTACTTC	CASSLIAGGNEQYF
-	TRBD2	TRBV5-1	TRBJ2-5	TGCGCCAGCAGCTTTGGGTCCCCGACTAGCGGGAGTCGACCGAACCAAGAGACCCAGTACTTC	CASSFGSPTSGSRPNQETQYF
-	TRBD2	TRBV4-3	TRBJ2-1	TGCGCCAGCAGCCAAGGGTTGGCGGGAGTCCTAACTCCCTCCTACAATGAGCAGTTCTTC	CASSQGLAGVLTPSYNEQFF
-	TRBD1	TRBV7-7	TRBJ2-5	TGTGCCAGCAGTCATACAGGGGTGGCAGAAGAGACCCAGTACTTC	CASSHTGVAEETQYF
-	TRBD2	TRBV7-8	TRBJ2-1	TGTGCCAGCAGCTTAGGACTAGCGGACTACAATGAGCAGTTCTTC	CASSLGLADYNEQFF
-	TRBD1	TRBV4-2	TRBJ1-1	TGTGCCAGCAGCCAAGTGGGCAGGGGGGATGAAGCTTTCTTT	CASSQVGRGDEAFF
-	-	TRBV11-2	TRBJ2-7	TGTGCCAGCAGCTTGGGGGCGGAATACGAGCAGTACTTC	CASSLGAEYEQYF
-	-	TRBV10-2	TRBJ1-2	TGCGCCAGCAGTGAGTCCGGCGGGGGAGGCTACACCTTC	CASSESGGGGYTF
-	TRBD1	TRBV2	TRBJ1-2	TGTGCCAGCAGTGGACAGGGAAACTATGGCTACACCTTC	CASSGQGNYGYTF
-	-	TRBV6-8	TRBJ2-1	TGTGCCAGCAGTACTGACTGGAATGAGCAGTTCTTC	CASSTDWNEQFF
-	TRBD2	TRBV4-1	TRBJ2-2	TGCGCCAGCAGCCAAGCTGTAGGCGGGAGTCTCACCGGGGAGCTGTTTTTT	CASSQAVGGSLTGELFF
once	TRBD2	TRBV4-1	TRBJ2-7	TGCGCCAGCAGCCAAGGGCCGGGGACTAGCGAGCAGTACTTC	CASSQGPGTSEQYF
-	-	TRBV6-5	TRBJ1-5	TGTGCCAGCAGTTCTGACAGAGGCAATCAGCCCCAGCATTTT	CASSSDRGNQPQHF
-	TRBD1	TRBV6-6	TRBJ1-5	TGTGCCAGCAGAACAGGGGGTGGCAATCAGCCCCAGCATTTT	CASRTGGGNQPQHF
-	-	TRBV7-9	TRBJ1-2	TGTGCCAGCAGCTTAGTACGTGTAAGGGGTCACTATGGCTACACCTTC	CASSLVRVRGHYGYTF
-	TRBD2	TRBV7-8	TRBJ2-1	TGTGCCAGCAGCCGAGCGGGAAGGGGTCCTTTTGTGCAGTTCTTC	CASSRAGRGPFVQFF
-	TRBD1	TRBV5-1	TRBJ1-2	TGCGCCAGCAAAGACAGGGGAGCTAACTATGGCTACACCTTC	CASKDRGANYGYTF
-	-	TRBV3-1/TRBV3-2	TRBJ2-7	TGTGCCAGCAGCCAAGGGCAGACCTACGAGCAGTACTTC	CASSQGQTYEQYF
-	-	TRBV10-3	TRBJ1-1	TGTGCCATCACCCCAGGGGCGGGGGACACTGAAGCTTTCTTT	CAITPGAGDTEAFF
-	TRBD2	TRBV11-1	TRBJ2-1	TGTGCCAGCAGCGTCCGGGGACTAGCGGAATACAATGAGCAGTTCTTC	CASSVRGLAEYNEQFF
-	-	TRBV3-1/TRBV3-2	TRBJ1-1	TGTGCCAGCAGCCAAGATAGGGGCGACGAAGCTTTCTTT	CASSQDRGDEAFF
-	-	TRBV4-1	TRBJ2-1	TGCGCCAGCAGCCAAGGCAGTTCCTACAATGAGCAGTTCTTC	CASSQGSSYNEQFF
-	TRBD1	TRBV18	TRBJ2-2	TGTGCCAGCTCACCCGCCGGGACAGGGGGCTTCGCCGGGGAGCTGTTTTTT	CASSPAGTGGFAGELFF
-	TRBD1	TRBV29-1	TRBJ2-3	TGCAGCGTTGAAGGACAGGGAATAACAGATACGCAGTATTTT	CSVEGQGITDTQYF
-	TRBD2	TRBV5-5	TRBJ2-4	TGTGCCAGCAGCCCGAACAGAGCGGGAGGGAAAAACATTCAGTACTTC	CASSPNRAGGKNIQYF
-	-	TRBV12-5	TRBJ2-2	TGTGCTAGTGCTATAGGGGGGGCCGGGGAGCTGTTTTTT	CASAIGGAGELFF
-	TRBD1	TRBV27	TRBJ1-5	TGTGCCAGCAGTGGCAGGGGGAATCAGCCCCAGCATTTT	CASSGRGNQPQHF
-	-	TRBV5-1	TRBJ1-4	TGCGCCAGCAGCTTGGCGGGCAGGGAACGACGTAATGAAAAACTGTTTTTT	CASSLAGRERRNEKLFF
-	-	TRBV18	TRBJ2-1	TGTGCCAGCTCAACCGGACCTGGGACTTCTTTCAATGAGCAGTTCTTC	CASSTGPGTSFNEQFF
-	-	TRBV10-3	TRBJ1-2	TGTGCCATCAGTGAGACCGGATTACAGGGTTTTCAGGGCTACACCTTC	CAISETGLQGFQGYTF
once	-	TRBV7-9	TRBJ1-2	TGTGCCAGCAGCACCCGGACAGAACACTACACCTTC	CASSTRTEHYTF
-	-	TRBV12-5	TRBJ2-3	TGTGCTAGTGGTGGCGGGAAAAGCGGGACAGATACGCAGTATTTT	CASGGGKSGTDTQYF
-	-	TRBV19	TRBJ2-1	TGTGCCAGTACTCGACAGGGAGGTCCCCGCAGTGAGCAGTTCTTC	CASTRQGGPRSEQFF
once	TRBD1	TRBV11-2	TRBJ2-7	TGTGCCAGCAGTCCTAATAGGGACAGGGGGATCTACGAGCAGTACTTC	CASSPNRDRGIYEQYF
-	TRBD2	TRBV5-4	TRBJ2-7	TGTGCCAGCAGCCCGGGACTAGCGGCCAGCTCCTACGAGCAGTACTTC	CASSPGLAASSYEQYF
-	TRBD2	TRBV6-5	TRBJ2-7	TGTGCCAGCAGTTTAGCGGGAGTGGGAGAGCAGTACTTC	CASSLAGVGEQYF
-	-	TRBV30	TRBJ1-4	TGTGCCGCAATGTTTCAGGGTGATGAAAAACTGTTTTTT	CAAMFQGDEKLFF
-	-	TRBV7-8	TRBJ1-2	TGTGCCAGCACCTCGTTCAATCAGGATACGGCTGGCTACACCTTC	CASTSFNQDTAGYTF
-	TRBD1	TRBV10-1	TRBJ1-1	TGCGCCAGCAGCCCAGACAGGGGCACTGAAGCTTTCTTT	CASSPDRGTEAFF
-	-	TRBV2	TRBJ2-7	TGTGCCAGCAGGGAGGACAGCTACGAGCAGTACTTC	CASREDSYEQYF
-	-	TRBV7-2	TRBJ2-5	TGTGCCAGCAGCTGGGAGTACATTCCCCAAGAGACCCAGTACTTC	CASSWEYIPQETQYF
-	TRBD2	TRBV18	TRBJ2-1	TGTGCCAGCTCACCCACAGCGGGAGTTAAGGACAATGAGCAGTTCTTC	CASSPTAGVKDNEQFF
-	-	TRBV6-5	TRBJ1-5	TGTGCCAGCTCCCGGGGGGGCGAGGGTCAGCCCCAGCATTTT	CASSRGGEGQPQHF
-	-	TRBV6-5	TRBJ2-7	TGTGCCAGCAGCCCACGAATGGGGGCTATGAACGAGCAGTACTTC	CASSPRMGAMNEQYF
-	-	TRBV5-4	TRBJ1-3	TGTGCCAGCAGCTTGGGCAGGGGCTCTGGAAACACCATATATTTT	CASSLGRGSGNTIYF
-	-	TRBV4-2	TRBJ2-1	TGTGCCAGCAGCCGGGAGGGTGGGGGCCGAAGCTACAATGAGCAGTTCTTC	CASSREGGGRSYNEQFF
-	-	TRBV3-1/TRBV3-2	TRBJ2-7	TGTGCCAGCAGCCAAGGGAGCAACTCCTACGAGCAGTACTTC	CASSQGSNSYEQYF
-	TRBD2	TRBV4-2	TRBJ2-1	TGTGCCAGCAGCCCTTCCGTAGCGGGAGGGCCCCTTGACAAGCAGTTCTTC	CASSPSVAGGPLDKQFF
-	-	TRBV27	TRBJ2-1	TGTGCCAGCAGCCCGGGGAGCTCCTACAATGAGCAGTTCTTC	CASSPGSSYNEQFF
-	-	TRBV4-1	TRBJ1-5	TGCGCCAGCAGCCAAAACCTCGGGATCAATCAGCCCCAGCATTTT	CASSQNLGINQPQHF
-	-	TRBV28	TRBJ1-2	TGTGCCAGCAGTTTACTTTCTGGGGGCGGCTATGGCTACACCTTC	CASSLLSGGGYGYTF
-	-	TRBV19	TRBJ1-6	TGTGCCAGTAGTTTGGCAGGGGATTCACCCCTCCACTTT	CASSLAGDSPLHF